Given below is one T cell receptor beta chain in context. The sample comes from a study of T cell changes during pregnancy in multiple sclerosis. TCRdb's copy holds only in-frame clones and misses some; the assay was immunoSEQ multiplex PCR. The sample yields about 44,000 clones, more than 90% seen once. The CDR3 is made up of 10 amino acids. The chain employs TRBV21-1 and TRBJ2-7; the table's D gene call, TRBD1, was not cross checked with the DNA. TRBV21-1 is a known pseudogene. This clonotype was obtained from a female donor with multiple sclerosis, enrolled in a pregnancy study. The material sequenced was CD4+ T cells from peripheral blood mononuclear cells, taken in the first trimester of pregnancy. The chain's CDR3 is CASSIVRQYF. The CDR3 DNA is TGTGCCAGCAGCATCGTCAGGCAGTACTTC.